These T cell receptor beta chains were read from a single sample in a study of Ad26.COV2.S vaccination and SARS-CoV-2 variants. The data were produced by immunoSEQ multiplex PCR, yet TCRdb's version contains in-frame clones alone and is incomplete. The profile covers roughly 350,000 clones, with about 87% appearing a single time and around 6.4% taken by the ten largest. Sequencing was performed on peripheral blood, taken in a trial of Ad26.COV2.S vaccine versus placebo. The source of these receptors is a person aged 18-65 years who received the Ad26.COV2.S COVID-19 vaccine or a placebo. CDR3s include the opening cysteine and the closing phenylalanine or tryptophan. A D gene is named only where the DNA matches it firmly. Not all rows give a size; the values are once, few, many and, for expanded clones, a class.

clone_size: once
d_call: TRBD2
j_call: TRBJ2-3
v_call: TRBV5-1
cdr3_aa: CASSAIAGGSDTQYF
cdr3_nt: TGCGCCAGCAGTGCTATAGCGGGGGGTTCGGATACGCAGTATTTT

clone_size: NA
d_call: NA
j_call: TRBJ1-1
v_call: TRBV11-2
cdr3_aa: CASSSYVDTEAFF
cdr3_nt: TGTGCCAGCAGCTCATATGTTGACACTGAAGCTTTCTTT

clone_size: once
d_call: TRBD2
j_call: TRBJ2-3
v_call: TRBV7-3
cdr3_aa: CASSPLGLGVTDTQYF
cdr3_nt: TGTGCCAGCAGCCCCCTGGGACTAGGGGTCACAGATACGCAGTATTTT

clone_size: NA
d_call: TRBD1
j_call: TRBJ2-7
v_call: TRBV2
cdr3_aa: CASSEGDRGNEQYF
cdr3_nt: TGTGCCAGCAGTGAAGGGGACAGGGGCAACGAGCAGTACTTC

clone_size: NA
d_call: TRBD1
j_call: TRBJ2-3
v_call: TRBV7-2
cdr3_aa: CASSFQGANPTQYF
cdr3_nt: TGTGCCAGCAGCTTCCAGGGGGCGAACCCTACGCAGTATTTT

clone_size: NA
d_call: NA
j_call: TRBJ1-1
v_call: TRBV3-1/TRBV3-2
cdr3_aa: CASSRSSRAFF
cdr3_nt: TGTGCCAGCAGCCGGAGTTCGCGGGCTTTCTTT

clone_size: NA
d_call: NA
j_call: TRBJ2-4
v_call: TRBV7-2
cdr3_aa: CASSLEGRFNGAKNIQYF
cdr3_nt: TGTGCCAGCAGCTTAGAGGGAAGATTCAACGGAGCCAAAAACATTCAGTACTTC

clone_size: NA
d_call: NA
j_call: TRBJ2-3
v_call: TRBV7-2
cdr3_aa: CASSPPPSTDTQYF
cdr3_nt: TGTGCCAGCAGCCCCCCACCCTCCACAGATACGCAGTATTTT

clone_size: NA
d_call: NA
j_call: TRBJ2-5
v_call: TRBV7-3
cdr3_aa: CVLVLRETQYF
cdr3_nt: TGTGTACTAGTTTTACGAGAGACCCAGTACTTC

clone_size: NA
d_call: NA
j_call: TRBJ1-5
v_call: TRBV11-2
cdr3_aa: CASSLSGGSNQPQHF
cdr3_nt: TGTGCCAGCAGCTTAAGTGGGGGAAGCAATCAGCCCCAGCATTTT

clone_size: NA
d_call: TRBD1
j_call: TRBJ1-1
v_call: TRBV7-9
cdr3_aa: CASSSFNTGGLTEAFF
cdr3_nt: TGTGCCAGCAGCTCTTTTAATACAGGGGGCCTCACTGAAGCTTTCTTT

clone_size: NA
d_call: TRBD2
j_call: TRBJ2-3
v_call: TRBV7-3
cdr3_aa: CASTLAGAITDTQYF
cdr3_nt: TGTGCCAGCACCCTAGCGGGAGCGATCACAGATACGCAGTATTTT

clone_size: NA
d_call: TRBD1
j_call: TRBJ1-2
v_call: TRBV9
cdr3_aa: CASSPPGQYGYTF
cdr3_nt: TGTGCCAGCAGCCCACCGGGACAGTATGGCTACACCTTC

clone_size: NA
d_call: NA
j_call: TRBJ1-5
v_call: TRBV7-2
cdr3_aa: CASRALVGNQPQHF
cdr3_nt: TGTGCCAGCAGGGCGTTAGTTGGCAATCAGCCCCAGCATTTT

clone_size: NA
d_call: NA
j_call: TRBJ1-6
v_call: TRBV19
cdr3_aa: CASSIRGQSPLHF
cdr3_nt: TGTGCCAGTAGTATAAGAGGCCAGTCACCCCTCCACTTT

clone_size: NA
d_call: TRBD1
j_call: TRBJ1-1
v_call: TRBV7-2
cdr3_aa: CASSYSGQRYTEAFF
cdr3_nt: TGTGCCAGCAGCTATTCGGGACAGCGATACACTGAAGCTTTCTTT

clone_size: few
d_call: NA
j_call: TRBJ2-2
v_call: TRBV2
cdr3_aa: CASGQTGTGELFF
cdr3_nt: TGTGCCAGCGGGCAAACGGGCACCGGGGAGCTGTTTTTT

clone_size: NA
d_call: TRBD1
j_call: TRBJ2-1
v_call: TRBV6-5
cdr3_aa: CASSTGDEQFF
cdr3_nt: TGTGCCAGCAGTACAGGGGATGAGCAGTTCTTC

clone_size: NA
d_call: NA
j_call: TRBJ2-1
v_call: TRBV11-2
cdr3_aa: CASSPYVENEQFF
cdr3_nt: TGTGCCAGCAGCCCTTACGTTGAGAATGAGCAGTTCTTC

clone_size: NA
d_call: TRBD1
j_call: TRBJ2-5
v_call: TRBV11-3
cdr3_aa: CASSSKRTGVQETQYF
cdr3_nt: TGTGCCAGCAGCTCGAAGAGGACAGGGGTCCAAGAGACCCAGTACTTC

clone_size: NA
d_call: TRBD1
j_call: TRBJ1-4
v_call: TRBV5-4
cdr3_aa: CASSLIGRQGNEKLFF
cdr3_nt: TGTGCCAGCAGCTTGATCGGCCGACAGGGGAATGAAAAACTGTTTTTT

clone_size: NA
d_call: NA
j_call: TRBJ2-2
v_call: TRBV29-1
cdr3_aa: CSVEVHGLELFF
cdr3_nt: TGCAGCGTTGAAGTGCACGGACTGGAGCTGTTTTTT

clone_size: NA
d_call: TRBD2
j_call: TRBJ2-3
v_call: TRBV5-1
cdr3_aa: CASTTGTSDNTDTQYF
cdr3_nt: TGCGCCAGCACAACGGGGACTAGCGATAACACAGATACGCAGTATTTT

clone_size: NA
d_call: NA
j_call: TRBJ2-3
v_call: TRBV19
cdr3_aa: CASESRGSSRTDTQYF
cdr3_nt: TGTGCCAGTGAGAGTCGCGGCTCTTCTCGCACAGATACGCAGTATTTT

clone_size: NA
d_call: NA
j_call: TRBJ2-1
v_call: TRBV5-1
cdr3_aa: CASSLIGSYNEQFF
cdr3_nt: TGCGCCAGCAGCTTGATCGGATCCTACAATGAGCAGTTCTTC

clone_size: NA
d_call: TRBD1
j_call: TRBJ1-1
v_call: TRBV7-3
cdr3_aa: CASSLVGSRQGEAFF
cdr3_nt: TGTGCCAGCAGCTTAGTCGGTAGCCGACAGGGGGAAGCTTTCTTT

clone_size: NA
d_call: NA
j_call: TRBJ2-7
v_call: TRBV3-1/TRBV3-2
cdr3_aa: CASSHGPYEQYF
cdr3_nt: TGTGCCAGCAGCCACGGGCCTTACGAGCAGTACTTC

clone_size: NA
d_call: NA
j_call: TRBJ1-1
v_call: TRBV6-6
cdr3_aa: CASSSQPNTEAFF
cdr3_nt: TGTGCCAGCAGCTCCCAACCGAACACTGAAGCTTTCTTT

clone_size: NA
d_call: NA
j_call: TRBJ1-5
v_call: TRBV7-9
cdr3_aa: CASSPGSGLQPQHF
cdr3_nt: TGTGCCAGCAGTCCCGGGTCGGGTTTACAGCCCCAGCATTTT

clone_size: NA
d_call: TRBD1
j_call: TRBJ2-3
v_call: TRBV6-2/TRBV6-3
cdr3_aa: CASSDRGHFGDTQYF
cdr3_nt: TGTGCCAGCAGTGACAGGGGGCATTTTGGGGATACGCAGTATTTT

clone_size: NA
d_call: NA
j_call: TRBJ2-3
v_call: TRBV5-5
cdr3_aa: CASSRGWSASTDTQYF
cdr3_nt: TGTGCCAGCAGCAGGGGGTGGAGCGCGAGCACAGATACGCAGTATTTT

clone_size: NA
d_call: NA
j_call: TRBJ2-1
v_call: TRBV5-1
cdr3_aa: CASSSEGYNEQFF
cdr3_nt: TGCGCCAGCAGCTCAGAGGGTTACAATGAGCAGTTCTTC

clone_size: NA
d_call: NA
j_call: TRBJ1-2
v_call: TRBV12-3/TRBV12-4
cdr3_aa: CASRWGYGYTF
cdr3_nt: TGTGCCAGCCGTTGGGGTTATGGCTACACCTTC

clone_size: once
d_call: TRBD2
j_call: TRBJ2-2
v_call: TRBV6-5
cdr3_aa: CASIRLAPGELFF
cdr3_nt: TGTGCCAGCATTCGACTAGCCCCCGGGGAGCTGTTTTTT

clone_size: NA
d_call: NA
j_call: TRBJ2-7
v_call: TRBV9
cdr3_aa: CASSVGTSTYEQYF
cdr3_nt: TGTGCCAGCAGCGTAGGCACGTCCACCTACGAGCAGTACTTC

clone_size: NA
d_call: NA
j_call: TRBJ2-5
v_call: TRBV7-8
cdr3_aa: CASSLQSLETQYF
cdr3_nt: TGTGCCAGCAGCTTACAGAGTTTGGAGACCCAGTACTTC

clone_size: NA
d_call: NA
j_call: TRBJ2-5
v_call: TRBV7-9
cdr3_aa: CASSLGAVPGQETQYF
cdr3_nt: TGTGCCAGCAGCTTAGGTGCAGTTCCCGGCCAAGAGACCCAGTACTTC

clone_size: NA
d_call: NA
j_call: TRBJ2-6
v_call: TRBV27
cdr3_aa: CASRRRALSGANVLTF
cdr3_nt: TGTGCCAGCAGACGAAGGGCCCTCTCTGGGGCCAACGTCCTGACTTTC

clone_size: NA
d_call: NA
j_call: TRBJ2-7
v_call: TRBV29-1
cdr3_aa: CSVEEGRDDYEQYF
cdr3_nt: TGCAGCGTCGAAGAAGGCCGGGACGACTACGAGCAGTACTTC

clone_size: many
d_call: NA
j_call: TRBJ1-5
v_call: TRBV3-1/TRBV3-2
cdr3_aa: CASSLLYSNQPQHF
cdr3_nt: TGTGCCAGCAGCCTCCTATATAGCAATCAGCCCCAGCATTTT

clone_size: few
d_call: NA
j_call: TRBJ2-5
v_call: TRBV28
cdr3_aa: CASRPLSGALEETQYF
cdr3_nt: TGTGCCAGCAGGCCACTATCGGGGGCTTTAGAAGAGACCCAGTACTTC

clone_size: once
d_call: NA
j_call: TRBJ1-1
v_call: TRBV6-1
cdr3_aa: CASSEITGGLTAFF
cdr3_nt: TGTGCCAGCAGTGAAATTACCGGGGGGCTTACCGCTTTCTTT

clone_size: few
d_call: NA
j_call: TRBJ2-7
v_call: TRBV19
cdr3_aa: CASSAIRGNEQYF
cdr3_nt: TGTGCCAGTAGTGCGATCAGGGGTAACGAGCAGTACTTC

clone_size: NA
d_call: TRBD1
j_call: TRBJ1-1
v_call: TRBV9
cdr3_aa: CASSVVRGLGGTEAFF
cdr3_nt: TGTGCCAGCAGCGTAGTCAGGGGGTTAGGGGGCACTGAAGCTTTCTTT

clone_size: NA
d_call: NA
j_call: TRBJ1-2
v_call: TRBV4-1
cdr3_aa: CASSRGGGYTF
cdr3_nt: TGCGCCAGCAGCAGGGGGGGCGGCTACACCTTC

clone_size: NA
d_call: NA
j_call: TRBJ2-4
v_call: TRBV7-2
cdr3_aa: CASSLEQGRSGIQYF
cdr3_nt: TGTGCCAGCAGCTTAGAACAGGGGAGGAGTGGCATTCAGTACTTC

clone_size: NA
d_call: NA
j_call: TRBJ1-1
v_call: TRBV7-2
cdr3_aa: CASSLAQGRNTEAFF
cdr3_nt: TGTGCCAGCAGCTTAGCCCAGGGGAGGAACACTGAAGCTTTCTTT

clone_size: NA
d_call: NA
j_call: TRBJ2-2
v_call: TRBV5-4
cdr3_aa: CASSAPGYTGELFF
cdr3_nt: TGTGCCAGCAGCGCCCCAGGGTATACCGGGGAGCTGTTTTTT

clone_size: NA
d_call: TRBD1
j_call: TRBJ1-5
v_call: TRBV27
cdr3_aa: CASSYQGAQPQHF
cdr3_nt: TGTGCCAGCAGTTACCAGGGGGCCCAGCCCCAGCATTTT

clone_size: few
d_call: TRBD1
j_call: TRBJ1-1
v_call: TRBV6-5
cdr3_aa: CASSSGQGRENTEAFF
cdr3_nt: TGTGCCAGCAGTTCCGGACAGGGGAGAGAAAACACTGAAGCTTTCTTT

clone_size: NA
d_call: NA
j_call: TRBJ2-1
v_call: TRBV20-1
cdr3_aa: CSASLRDSYNEQFF
cdr3_nt: TGCAGTGCTAGTTTAAGAGACTCCTACAATGAGCAGTTCTTC

clone_size: once
d_call: NA
j_call: TRBJ2-1
v_call: TRBV9
cdr3_aa: CASSEPRNEQFF
cdr3_nt: TGTGCCAGCAGCGAGCCGAGGAATGAGCAGTTCTTC

clone_size: NA
d_call: NA
j_call: TRBJ1-2
v_call: TRBV5-6
cdr3_aa: CASSVAGSYGYTF
cdr3_nt: TGTGCCAGCAGTGTTGCCGGGTCCTATGGCTACACCTTC

clone_size: NA
d_call: TRBD1
j_call: TRBJ1-5
v_call: TRBV18
cdr3_aa: CASSNQGSRGINQPQHF
cdr3_nt: TGTGCCAGCTCAAACCAGGGATCCAGGGGGATCAATCAGCCCCAGCATTTT

clone_size: NA
d_call: NA
j_call: TRBJ1-4
v_call: TRBV5-6
cdr3_aa: CASSLGDRSNEKLFF
cdr3_nt: TGTGCCAGCAGCTTGGGAGACAGATCTAATGAAAAACTGTTTTTT

clone_size: NA
d_call: TRBD1
j_call: TRBJ1-1
v_call: TRBV28
cdr3_aa: CASSPTGGIRTEAFF
cdr3_nt: TGTGCCAGCAGCCCCACAGGGGGCATAAGGACTGAAGCTTTCTTT

clone_size: NA
d_call: TRBD1
j_call: TRBJ1-2
v_call: TRBV6-4
cdr3_aa: CASSETGTFGYTF
cdr3_nt: TGTGCCAGCAGTGAGACAGGGACCTTTGGCTACACCTTC

clone_size: NA
d_call: NA
j_call: TRBJ1-2
v_call: TRBV5-4
cdr3_aa: CASSPPGPSRGGYTF
cdr3_nt: TGTGCCAGCAGCCCCCCGGGACCTTCGAGGGGGGGCTACACCTTC

clone_size: NA
d_call: NA
j_call: TRBJ2-4
v_call: TRBV30
cdr3_aa: CAWEEGHIQYF
cdr3_nt: TGTGCCTGGGAGGAGGGTCACATTCAGTACTTC

clone_size: medium-sized
d_call: TRBD2
j_call: TRBJ2-7
v_call: TRBV3-1/TRBV3-2
cdr3_aa: CASSETLAGAYEQYF
cdr3_nt: TGTGCCAGCAGCGAGACTCTAGCGGGAGCCTACGAGCAGTACTTC